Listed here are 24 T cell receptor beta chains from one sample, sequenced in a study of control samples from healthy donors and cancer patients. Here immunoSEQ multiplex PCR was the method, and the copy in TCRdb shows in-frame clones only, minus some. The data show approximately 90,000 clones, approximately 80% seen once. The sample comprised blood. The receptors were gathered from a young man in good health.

CDR3 amino acids: CASSPGTASGNTIYF. The CDR3 coding sequence is TGTGCCAGCAGCCCGGGGACAGCCTCTGGAAACACCATATATTTT. The genes are TRBV27 and TRBJ1-3; 7 positions match TRBD1. J gave up 0 bases and V 6 bases, and 5 bases lay outside the gene matches. The CDR3 has 15 amino acids. Germline CDR1 MNHEY, CDR2 SMNVEV (reference sequence).

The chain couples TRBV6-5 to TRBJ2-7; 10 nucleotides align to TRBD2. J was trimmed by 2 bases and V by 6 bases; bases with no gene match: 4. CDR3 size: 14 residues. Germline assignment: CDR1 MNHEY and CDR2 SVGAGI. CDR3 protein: CASSLLAGAYEQYF. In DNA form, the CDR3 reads TGTGCCAGCAGCCTTCTAGCGGGGGCCTACGAGCAGTACTTC.

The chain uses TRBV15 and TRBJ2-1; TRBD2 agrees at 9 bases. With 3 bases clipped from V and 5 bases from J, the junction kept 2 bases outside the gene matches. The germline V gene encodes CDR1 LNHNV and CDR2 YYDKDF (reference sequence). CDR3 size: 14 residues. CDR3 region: CATSRRGGHNEQFF. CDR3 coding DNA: TGTGCCACCAGCAGGCGGGGGGGTCACAATGAGCAGTTCTTC.

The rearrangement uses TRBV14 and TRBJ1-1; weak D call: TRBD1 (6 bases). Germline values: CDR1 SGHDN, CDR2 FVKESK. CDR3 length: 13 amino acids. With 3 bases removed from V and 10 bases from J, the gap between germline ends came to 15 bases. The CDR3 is CASSHNRVGTAFF. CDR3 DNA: TGTGCCAGCAGCCATAACAGGGTCGGTACAGCTTTCTTT.

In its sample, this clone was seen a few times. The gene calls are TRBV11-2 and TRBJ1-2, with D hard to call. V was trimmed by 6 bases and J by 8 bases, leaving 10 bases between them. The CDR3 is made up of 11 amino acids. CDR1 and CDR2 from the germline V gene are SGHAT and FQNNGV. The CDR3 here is CASSNGSGYTF. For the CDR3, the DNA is TGTGCCAGCAGTAATGGTAGCGGCTACACCTTC.

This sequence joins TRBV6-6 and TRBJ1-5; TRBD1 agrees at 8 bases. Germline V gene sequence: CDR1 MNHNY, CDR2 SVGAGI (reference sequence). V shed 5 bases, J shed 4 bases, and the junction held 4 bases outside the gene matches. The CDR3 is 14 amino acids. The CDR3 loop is CASSMDRVNQPQHF. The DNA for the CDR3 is TGTGCCAGCAGTATGGACAGGGTTAATCAGCCCCAGCATTTT.

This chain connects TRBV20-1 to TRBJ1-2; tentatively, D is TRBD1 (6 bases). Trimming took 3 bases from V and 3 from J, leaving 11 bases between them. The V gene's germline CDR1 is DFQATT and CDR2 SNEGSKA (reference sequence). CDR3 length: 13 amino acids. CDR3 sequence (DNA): TGCAGTGCTAGTTGGGGGCGCGACTATGGCTACACCTTC. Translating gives CSASWGRDYGYTF.

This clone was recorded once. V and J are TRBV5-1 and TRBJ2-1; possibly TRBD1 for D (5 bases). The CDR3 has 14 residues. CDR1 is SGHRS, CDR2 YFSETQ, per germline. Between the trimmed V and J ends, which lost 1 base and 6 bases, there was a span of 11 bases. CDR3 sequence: CASSLYGAGNEQFF. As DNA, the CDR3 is TGCGCCAGCAGCTTGTATGGGGCCGGCAATGAGCAGTTCTTC.

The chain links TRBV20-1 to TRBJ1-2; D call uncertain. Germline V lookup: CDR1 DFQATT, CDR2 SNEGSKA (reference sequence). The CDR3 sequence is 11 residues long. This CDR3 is CIVADDYGYTF. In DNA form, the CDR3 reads TGCATTGTTGCAGATGACTATGGCTACACCTTC.

CDR3 loop: CASGGLGTDTQYF. CDR3 bases: TGTGCCAGTGGGGGGCTTGGCACAGATACGCAGTATTTT. The chain combines TRBV27 with TRBJ2-3; possibly TRBD1 or TRBD2 for D (6 bases each). Germline V gene data show CDR1 as MNHEY and CDR2 as SMNVEV (reference sequence). V was shortened by 9 bases and J by 1 base, with 11 bases between the two germline ends. The CDR3 length is 13 residues.

The CDR3 DNA sequence: TGTGCCAGCAGCCCCGGGACTCAAAACATTCAGTACTTC. Residues: CASSPGTQNIQYF. The chain carries TRBV7-6 and TRBJ2-4; tentative D call: TRBD2 (6 bases). Trimming removed 5 bases at V and 5 bases at J, with 10 bases between. The CDR3 extends over 13 amino acids. Germline CDR1 is SGHVS and CDR2 is FNYEAQ.

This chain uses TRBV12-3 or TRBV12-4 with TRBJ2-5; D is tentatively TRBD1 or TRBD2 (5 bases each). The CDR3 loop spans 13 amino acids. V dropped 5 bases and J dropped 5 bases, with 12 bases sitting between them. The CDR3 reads CASSPMRGETQYF. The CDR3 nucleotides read TGTGCCAGCAGTCCCATGAGGGGTGAGACCCAGTACTTC.

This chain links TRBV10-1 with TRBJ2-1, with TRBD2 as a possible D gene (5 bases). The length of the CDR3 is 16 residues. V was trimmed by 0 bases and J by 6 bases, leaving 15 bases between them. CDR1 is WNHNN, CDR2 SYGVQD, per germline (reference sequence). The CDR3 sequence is CASSESGRAYSNEQFF. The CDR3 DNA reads TGCGCCAGCAGTGAGTCCGGGCGGGCCTACTCCAATGAGCAGTTCTTC.

The DNA for the CDR3 is TGTGCCAGCAGCCTACAGGGGACACAATTTCAGCCCCAGCATTTT. As protein: CASSLQGTQFQPQHF. The chain employs TRBV6-6 and TRBJ1-5; TRBD1 aligns across 7 bases. Germline values: CDR1 MNHNY, CDR2 SVGAGI (reference sequence). The junction had 11 bases not matched to a gene; V was cut back by 6 bases and J by 6 bases. The CDR3 has 15 residues.

The CDR3 spells CASRKLAGGPDEQFF. CDR3 in DNA: TGTGCCAGCAGGAAATTAGCGGGGGGGCCCGATGAGCAGTTCTTC. The chain recombines TRBV6-4 with TRBJ2-1, with 11 bases aligning to TRBD2. CDR3 length: 15 amino acids. The V gene's germline CDR1 is MRHNA and CDR2 SNTAGT. V was clipped by 6 bases and J by 8 bases; unmatched bases: 9.

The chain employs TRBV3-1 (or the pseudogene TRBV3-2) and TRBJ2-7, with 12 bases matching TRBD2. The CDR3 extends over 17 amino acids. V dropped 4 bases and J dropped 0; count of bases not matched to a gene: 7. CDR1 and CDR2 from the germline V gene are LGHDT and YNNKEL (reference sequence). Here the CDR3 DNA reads TGTGCCAGCAGCCCAACTAGCGGGGGGCATAGCTCCTACGAGCAGTACTTC. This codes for CASSPTSGGHSSYEQYF.

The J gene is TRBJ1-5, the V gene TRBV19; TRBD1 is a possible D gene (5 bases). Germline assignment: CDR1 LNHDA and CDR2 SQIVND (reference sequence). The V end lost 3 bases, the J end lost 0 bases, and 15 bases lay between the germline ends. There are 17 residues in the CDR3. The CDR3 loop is CASSMAGLLGSNQPQHF. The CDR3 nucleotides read TGTGCCAGTAGTATGGCAGGGTTATTAGGTAGCAATCAGCCCCAGCATTTT.

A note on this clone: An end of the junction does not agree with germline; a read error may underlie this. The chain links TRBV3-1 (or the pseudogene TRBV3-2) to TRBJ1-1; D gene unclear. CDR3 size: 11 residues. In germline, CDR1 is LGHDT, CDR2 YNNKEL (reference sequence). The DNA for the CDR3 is TGTGCCAGCAGCCAAGGGCGGTTCCGCGTTTTT. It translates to CASSQGRFRVF.

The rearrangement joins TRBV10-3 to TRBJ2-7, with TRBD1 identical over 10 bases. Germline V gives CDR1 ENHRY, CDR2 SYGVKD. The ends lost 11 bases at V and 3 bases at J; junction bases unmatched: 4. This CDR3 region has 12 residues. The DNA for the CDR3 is TGTGCCGCCCGGGACAGGGGCTACGAGCAGTACTTC. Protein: CAARDRGYEQYF.

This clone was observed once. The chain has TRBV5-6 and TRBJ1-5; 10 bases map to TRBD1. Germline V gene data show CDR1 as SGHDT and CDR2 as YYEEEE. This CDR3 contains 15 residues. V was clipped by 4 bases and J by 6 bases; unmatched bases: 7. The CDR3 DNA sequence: TGTGCCAGCAGCCAGATGGACAGGGGGAGTCAGCCCCAGCATTTT. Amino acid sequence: CASSQMDRGSQPQHF.

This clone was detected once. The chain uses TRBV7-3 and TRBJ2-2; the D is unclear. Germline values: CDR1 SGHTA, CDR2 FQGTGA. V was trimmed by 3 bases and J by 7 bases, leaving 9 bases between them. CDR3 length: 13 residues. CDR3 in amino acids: CASSFRWGGELFF. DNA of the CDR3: TGTGCCAGCAGCTTCCGATGGGGCGGGGAGCTGTTTTTT.

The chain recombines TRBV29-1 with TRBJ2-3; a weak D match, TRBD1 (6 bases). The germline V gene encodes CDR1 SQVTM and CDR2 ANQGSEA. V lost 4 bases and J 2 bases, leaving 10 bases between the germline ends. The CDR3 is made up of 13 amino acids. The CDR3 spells CSVGGTHTDTQYF. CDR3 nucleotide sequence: TGCAGCGTTGGAGGGACACACACAGATACGCAGTATTTT.

CDR3 sequence: CASAGANSNEQFF. CDR3 in DNA: TGTGCCAGCGCGGGGGCAAACAGCAATGAGCAGTTCTTC. The chain carries TRBV2 and TRBJ2-1, with D perhaps matching TRBD2 (7 bases). Per germline, CDR1 SNHLY and CDR2 FYNNEI. Trimming took off 8 bases at V and 6 bases at J, with 14 bases between the two ends. The CDR3 extends over 13 amino acids.

The CDR3 nucleotides read TGTGCCAGCAGCCCGTCGGGTAACACCATATATTTT. Encoded protein: CASSPSGNTIYF. The gene calls are TRBV11-2 and TRBJ1-3; D ambiguous. This CDR3 is 12 amino acids long. Trimming shortened V by 5 bases and J by 7 bases, and 9 bases separated the two germline ends. Germline CDR1 reads SGHAT; CDR2 reads FQNNGV.